What follows is one T cell receptor (beta chain) and its context. This entry comes from a study of control samples from healthy donors and cancer patients. The germline V gene has CDR1 SGHDN and CDR2 FVKESK. V lost 0 bases and J 3 bases, leaving 9 bases between the germline ends. The CDR3 has 14 residues. Sequencing was performed with immunoSEQ multiplex PCR; in TCRdb, only in-frame clones are kept and a portion is missing. This table holds some 150,000 clones, over 90% found once. Source material: blood. The chain uses TRBV14 and TRBJ2-7, with D perhaps assigned TRBD1 or TRBD2 (5 bases each). This receptor was identified in a woman aged 25 to 39 in good health. The CDR3 region has the DNA TGTGCCAGCAGCCAAGATTTGGGGGTCTACGAGCAGTACTTC. Its protein is CASSQDLGVYEQYF.